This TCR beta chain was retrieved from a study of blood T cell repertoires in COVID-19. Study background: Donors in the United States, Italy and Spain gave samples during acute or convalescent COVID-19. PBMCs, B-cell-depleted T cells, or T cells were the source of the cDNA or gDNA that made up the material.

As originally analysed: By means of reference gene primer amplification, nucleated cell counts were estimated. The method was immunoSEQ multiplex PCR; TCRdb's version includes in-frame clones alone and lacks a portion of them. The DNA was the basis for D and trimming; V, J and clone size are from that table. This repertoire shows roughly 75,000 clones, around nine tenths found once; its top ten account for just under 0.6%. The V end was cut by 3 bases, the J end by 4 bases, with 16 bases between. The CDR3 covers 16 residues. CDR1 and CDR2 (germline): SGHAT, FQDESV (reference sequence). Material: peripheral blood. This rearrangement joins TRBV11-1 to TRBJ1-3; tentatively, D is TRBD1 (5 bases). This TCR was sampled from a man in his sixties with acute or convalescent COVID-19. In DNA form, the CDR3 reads TGTGCCAGCAGCTTTTCTGGGGCTCGAGTGGGAAACACCATATATTTT. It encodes CASSFSGARVGNTIYF.